These 10 T cell receptor beta chains were all obtained from the same sample, sequenced in a study of T cell repertoires in cytomegalovirus infection. From the reads, TCRdb called clonotypes with MiXCR, one entry per CDR3 protein. Among approximately 100,000 distinct CDR3 sequences listed, about 30% were seen once. These TCRs are of unknown antigen specificity. The sequenced sample was CD8+ T cells from cultured PBMCs, obtained from culture after CMV antigen stimulation. The receptors originated from a human donor in good health (CMV status not recorded). Some clones in this sample may be carry-over from other donors' samples.

The rearrangement links TRBV27 to TRBJ1-2; D might be TRBD1 (5 bases). CDR1 MNHEY and CDR2 SMNVEV come from the germline V gene (reference sequence). This CDR3 spans 15 amino acids. With 4 bases removed from V and 5 bases from J, the gap between germline ends came to 17 bases. The CDR3 sequence: CASSSSSGNGYGYTF. DNA for the CDR3: TGTGCCAGCAGTTCCTCGTCAGGGAACGGTTATGGCTACACCTTC.

This clonotype was observed a few times. The CDR3 region has the DNA TGTGCCAGCAGCGCCACAGGGGGCGAGGACTATGGCTACACCTTC. This translates into CASSATGGEDYGYTF. This rearrangement joins TRBV7-9 to TRBJ1-2, with TRBD1 matching over 9 bases. Per germline, CDR1 SEHNR and CDR2 FQNEAQ (reference sequence). The junction had 7 bases not matched to a gene; V was cut back by 5 bases and J by 3 bases. This CDR3 region has 15 residues.

In its sample, this clonotype was seen many times. The chain couples TRBV12-3 or TRBV12-4 to TRBJ2-7; 10 bases match TRBD1. The CDR3 consists of 13 residues. V was clipped by 5 bases and J by 4 bases; unmatched bases: 2. For the CDR3, the DNA is TGTGCCAGCAGTCCGGGACAGGGGTACGAGCAGTACTTC. It yields the protein CASSPGQGYEQYF.

Remarks on this clonotype: The junction departs from the called germline gene at one end, perhaps through a read error. V gene TRBV6-6 combines with J gene TRBJ2-4; 9 bases agree with TRBD1. Looked up from germline, CDR1 is MNHNY and CDR2 is SVGAGI (reference sequence). The CDR3 extends over 14 amino acids. In DNA form, the CDR3 reads TGTGCCAGCAGTTACTCCGGGACAGGGTTAATCAGGAACTTC. Protein product: CASSYSGTGLIRNF.

The V and J genes are TRBV10-3 and TRBJ1-5, with D perhaps TRBD1 (6 bases). The CDR3 spans 15 residues. Germline V CDR1 and CDR2: ENHRY, SYGVKD. Trimming removed 2 bases from V and 0 bases from J, with 8 bases in between. Here the CDR3 reads CAISEGTISNQPQHF. DNA for the CDR3: TGTGCCATCAGTGAGGGGACAATTAGCAATCAGCCCCAGCATTTT.

This clonotype was recorded only once. The J gene is TRBJ1-4, the V gene TRBV4-1; D ambiguous. The V gene's germline CDR1 is MGHRA and CDR2 YSYEKL. The CDR3 is 16 residues long. V shed 2 bases and J shed 2 bases, with 12 bases lying between them. The CDR3 is CASSQNKGLTNEKLFF. The CDR3, as DNA: TGCGCCAGCAGCCAAAATAAAGGGCTCACTAATGAAAAACTGTTTTTT.

This clonotype was seen repeatedly, ten times or more. The chain combines TRBV7-9 with TRBJ1-5; possibly TRBD1 for D (6 bases). Trimming cost V 6 bases and J 1 base, with 13 bases left between them. This CDR3 region has 15 residues. The germline CDR1 and CDR2 sequences are SEHNR and FQNEAQ (reference sequence). The CDR3 DNA sequence: TGTGCCAGCAGTCACACAGGGACCAGCAATCAGCCCCAGCATTTT. This codes for CASSHTGTSNQPQHF.

This clonotype was detected many times. The V gene is TRBV12-3 or TRBV12-4, the J gene TRBJ2-1, with 10 bases identical to TRBD1. The CDR3 sequence is 14 residues long. Germline trimming cut 5 bases from V and 6 bases from J; bases unmatched to any gene: 4. The CDR3 reads CASSLRDRGNEQFF. DNA of the CDR3: TGTGCCAGCAGTCTCCGGGACAGGGGCAATGAGCAGTTCTTC.

This clonotype has only a few counts. This rearrangement joins TRBV12-3 or TRBV12-4 to TRBJ1-5; D remains ambiguous. The CDR3 is made up of 13 amino acids. Trimming shortened V by 7 bases and J by 5 bases, and 12 bases separated the two germline ends. DNA for the CDR3: TGTGCCAGCACCAGGACGGCAGATCAGCCCCAGCATTTT. Amino acids: CASTRTADQPQHF.

This clonotype was counted only a few times. The chain joins TRBV13 to TRBJ1-2; TRBD1 matches 10 bases. Germline CDR1 reads PRHDT; CDR2 reads FYEKMQ (reference sequence). V gave up 0 bases and J gave up 6 bases; unmatched junction bases: 1. The CDR3 runs to 14 residues. CDR3 coding DNA: TGTGCCAGCAGCTTAGGGGGACAGGGGCATGGCTACACCTTC. This sequence encodes CASSLGGQGHGYTF.